These T cell receptor beta chains were read from a single sample in a study of shared T cell receptors in the human thymus. The repertoire was sequenced with immunoSEQ multiplex PCR; TCRdb's copy has only in-frame clones and lacks some. The repertoire holds hundreds of thousands of clones, roughly 90% seen once, with 0.0095% to 0.013% in the top ten. These sequences were also reported in another study, on human thymus T cells.

Material for sequencing was thymocytes. These TCRs come from a boy under two years old with a congenital heart defect. The CDR3 runs from the conserved cysteine through the conserved F or W. D genes are given only for firm matches. Rows give clone size only sometimes, using once, few, many, or a class for an expanded clone.

CDR3aa: CAIRASGRFGQYF; CDR3nt: TGTGCCATCAGGGCTAGCGGGAGATTTGGGCAGTACTTC; abundance: -; j_gene: TRBJ2-7; len: 13; d_gene: TRBD2; v_gene: TRBV10-3
CDR3aa: CASSLAGGEAFF; CDR3nt: TGCGCCAGCAGCTTGGCGGGAGGGGAAGCTTTCTTT; abundance: -; j_gene: TRBJ1-1; len: 12; d_gene: -; v_gene: TRBV5-1
CDR3aa: CASFPTSTDTQYF; CDR3nt: TGTGCTAGTTTCCCCACTAGCACAGATACGCAGTATTTT; abundance: -; j_gene: TRBJ2-3; len: 13; d_gene: -; v_gene: TRBV12-5
CDR3aa: CASSFLSASSYNEQFF; CDR3nt: TGCGCCAGCAGCTTTCTTAGCGCGAGCTCCTACAATGAGCAGTTCTTC; abundance: -; j_gene: TRBJ2-1; len: 16; d_gene: -; v_gene: TRBV5-1
CDR3aa: CASRDGQVGQPQHF; CDR3nt: TGTGCCAGCAGGGACGGACAGGTTGGGCAGCCCCAGCATTTT; abundance: -; j_gene: TRBJ1-5; len: 14; d_gene: TRBD1; v_gene: TRBV2
CDR3aa: CASSQETMGRDREGGPYEQYF; CDR3nt: TGCGCCAGCAGCCAAGAGACGATGGGCCGGGACAGAGAGGGGGGCCCCTACGAGCAGTACTTC; abundance: -; j_gene: TRBJ2-7; len: 21; d_gene: -; v_gene: TRBV4-3
CDR3aa: CASSFYPVDRVSYEQYF; CDR3nt: TGCGCCAGCAGCTTCTACCCGGTCGACAGGGTTTCCTACGAGCAGTACTTC; abundance: -; j_gene: TRBJ2-7; len: 17; d_gene: TRBD1; v_gene: TRBV5-1
CDR3aa: CASSPDPSTDTQYF; CDR3nt: TGTGCCAGCAGTCCAGATCCTAGCACAGATACGCAGTATTTT; abundance: -; j_gene: TRBJ2-3; len: 14; d_gene: -; v_gene: TRBV27
CDR3aa: CASSETRGGRESSYEQYF; CDR3nt: TGCGCCAGCAGTGAAACCCGCGGAGGAAGGGAGAGCTCCTACGAGCAGTACTTC; abundance: -; j_gene: TRBJ2-7; len: 18; d_gene: -; v_gene: TRBV10-1
CDR3aa: CASGGRSGHNEQFF; CDR3nt: TGTGCCAGTGGGGGCCGCAGCGGCCACAATGAGCAGTTCTTC; abundance: -; j_gene: TRBJ2-1; len: 14; d_gene: -; v_gene: TRBV28
CDR3aa: CASTIIAGSYYEQYF; CDR3nt: TGTGCCAGCACCATCATAGCGGGATCCTACTACGAGCAGTACTTC; abundance: -; j_gene: TRBJ2-7; len: 15; d_gene: TRBD2; v_gene: TRBV9
CDR3aa: CASSFVFEAARQPQHF; CDR3nt: TGTGCCAGCAGTTTCGTGTTTGAGGCTGCGAGGCAGCCCCAGCATTTT; abundance: -; j_gene: TRBJ1-5; len: 16; d_gene: -; v_gene: TRBV27
CDR3aa: CSVLAGGRHEQYF; CDR3nt: TGCAGCGTTCTAGCGGGAGGACGACACGAGCAGTACTTC; abundance: -; j_gene: TRBJ2-7; len: 13; d_gene: TRBD2; v_gene: TRBV29-1
CDR3aa: CASSPSVSGRWAGEQYF; CDR3nt: TGTGCCAGCAGCCCAAGTGTGTCGGGGCGCTGGGCGGGAGAGCAGTACTTC; abundance: -; j_gene: TRBJ2-7; len: 17; d_gene: -; v_gene: TRBV28
CDR3aa: CASSPWEGYTF; CDR3nt: TGTGCCAGCTCGCCTTGGGAGGGCTACACCTTC; abundance: -; j_gene: TRBJ1-2; len: 11; d_gene: -; v_gene: TRBV18
CDR3aa: CAWSPTQGLTNYGYTF; CDR3nt: TGTGCCTGGAGTCCCACTCAGGGCCTAACGAACTATGGCTACACCTTC; abundance: -; j_gene: TRBJ1-2; len: 16; d_gene: -; v_gene: TRBV30
CDR3aa: CASSIDLASGTGDYEQYF; CDR3nt: TGTGCCAGTAGTATTGATTTGGCTAGCGGGACGGGGGATTACGAGCAGTACTTC; abundance: once; j_gene: TRBJ2-7; len: 18; d_gene: TRBD2; v_gene: TRBV19
CDR3aa: CASSLGGLAVAKNIQYF; CDR3nt: TGTGCCAGCAGCTTAGGTGGACTAGCAGTAGCCAAAAACATTCAGTACTTC; abundance: -; j_gene: TRBJ2-4; len: 17; d_gene: TRBD2; v_gene: TRBV11-3
CDR3aa: CASSRPGTSGRRYEQYF; CDR3nt: TGTGCCAGCAGCCGACCCGGGACTAGCGGGAGGAGATACGAGCAGTACTTC; abundance: once; j_gene: TRBJ2-7; len: 17; d_gene: TRBD2; v_gene: TRBV7-2
CDR3aa: CASSRGITSGRVEQYF; CDR3nt: TGCGCCAGCAGCCGGGGGATCACTAGCGGGAGGGTCGAGCAGTACTTC; abundance: -; j_gene: TRBJ2-7; len: 16; d_gene: TRBD2; v_gene: TRBV4-1
CDR3aa: CAWSVDSLGRAKLYNEQFF; CDR3nt: TGTGCCTGGAGTGTGGATTCCCTTGGCAGGGCAAAATTATACAATGAGCAGTTCTTC; abundance: -; j_gene: TRBJ2-1; len: 19; d_gene: -; v_gene: TRBV30
CDR3aa: CASRWGGNYGYTF; CDR3nt: TGCGCCAGCAGGTGGGGGGGTAACTATGGCTACACCTTC; abundance: -; j_gene: TRBJ1-2; len: 13; d_gene: -; v_gene: TRBV5-1
CDR3aa: CASSQEGILAGGIPDTQYF; CDR3nt: TGTGCCAGCAGCCAAGAAGGTATTCTAGCGGGAGGAATTCCAGATACGCAGTATTTT; abundance: -; j_gene: TRBJ2-3; len: 19; d_gene: TRBD2; v_gene: TRBV14
CDR3aa: CASSPGGSGDTQYF; CDR3nt: TGCGCCAGCAGCCCGGGGGGAAGTGGAGATACGCAGTATTTT; abundance: -; j_gene: TRBJ2-3; len: 14; d_gene: TRBD2; v_gene: TRBV5-1
CDR3aa: CASSLAPSAGGDEQYF; CDR3nt: TGTGCCAGCAGCTTAGCCCCCTCGGCAGGGGGCGACGAGCAGTACTTC; abundance: -; j_gene: TRBJ2-7; len: 16; d_gene: TRBD1; v_gene: TRBV13
CDR3aa: CASSPSTGSHWEFEQYF; CDR3nt: TGTGCCAGCTCACCGTCAACAGGGTCTCATTGGGAGTTCGAGCAGTACTTC; abundance: once; j_gene: TRBJ2-7; len: 17; d_gene: -; v_gene: TRBV18
CDR3aa: CASTIRRRAPYEQYF; CDR3nt: TGTGCCAGCACCATCAGGCGGAGGGCCCCCTACGAGCAGTACTTC; abundance: -; j_gene: TRBJ2-7; len: 15; d_gene: -; v_gene: TRBV6-4
CDR3aa: CASTKEGGPNEQYF; CDR3nt: TGTGCCAGCACCAAGGAGGGAGGGCCGAACGAGCAGTACTTC; abundance: -; j_gene: TRBJ2-7; len: 14; d_gene: TRBD2; v_gene: TRBV28
CDR3aa: CASSWGQGENNEQFF; CDR3nt: TGTGCCAGCAGTTGGGGACAGGGAGAAAACAATGAGCAGTTCTTC; abundance: -; j_gene: TRBJ2-1; len: 15; d_gene: TRBD1; v_gene: TRBV27
CDR3aa: CATSRDPDRANYGYTF; CDR3nt: TGTGCCACCAGCAGAGATCCCGACAGGGCGAACTATGGCTACACCTTC; abundance: -; j_gene: TRBJ1-2; len: 16; d_gene: TRBD1; v_gene: TRBV15
CDR3aa: CASRQAQGNEQFF; CDR3nt: TGTGCCAGCAGGCAGGCCCAGGGTAATGAGCAGTTCTTC; abundance: -; j_gene: TRBJ2-1; len: 13; d_gene: -; v_gene: TRBV6-6
CDR3aa: CASSRQGVHQPQHF; CDR3nt: TGTGCCAGCAGTCGACAGGGCGTCCATCAGCCCCAGCATTTT; abundance: once; j_gene: TRBJ1-5; len: 14; d_gene: TRBD1; v_gene: TRBV5-6
CDR3aa: CSVDGTGTVPYEQYF; CDR3nt: TGCAGCGTTGATGGTACAGGGACGGTACCCTACGAGCAGTACTTC; abundance: -; j_gene: TRBJ2-7; len: 15; d_gene: -; v_gene: TRBV29-1
CDR3aa: CASSQGWVGGWCEQFF; CDR3nt: TGTGCCAGCAGCCAAGGCTGGGTCGGGGGTTGGTGTGAGCAGTTCTTC; abundance: -; j_gene: TRBJ2-1; len: 16; d_gene: -; v_gene: TRBV14
CDR3aa: CASSLGVGGTYEQYF; CDR3nt: TGCGCCAGCAGCTTGGGGGTGGGAGGGACCTACGAGCAGTACTTC; abundance: -; j_gene: TRBJ2-7; len: 15; d_gene: TRBD2; v_gene: TRBV5-1
CDR3aa: CATSRDRAANTGELFF; CDR3nt: TGTGCCACCAGCAGGGACAGGGCCGCGAACACCGGGGAGCTGTTTTTT; abundance: -; j_gene: TRBJ2-2; len: 16; d_gene: TRBD1; v_gene: TRBV15
CDR3aa: CASSTRDSYEQYF; CDR3nt: TGCGCCAGCAGCACACGGGACAGCTACGAGCAGTACTTC; abundance: -; j_gene: TRBJ2-7; len: 13; d_gene: TRBD1; v_gene: TRBV5-1
CDR3aa: CASSPEERAHNEQFF; CDR3nt: TGTGCCAGCTCACCGGAGGAAAGAGCCCACAATGAGCAGTTCTTC; abundance: -; j_gene: TRBJ2-1; len: 15; d_gene: -; v_gene: TRBV18
CDR3aa: CAISESGQLSSYEQYF; CDR3nt: TGTGCCATCAGTGAGTCAGGACAGCTAAGCTCCTACGAGCAGTACTTC; abundance: -; j_gene: TRBJ2-7; len: 16; d_gene: -; v_gene: TRBV10-3
CDR3aa: CASGTPPSDYNEQFF; CDR3nt: TGTGCTAGTGGTACACCCCCTAGCGATTACAATGAGCAGTTCTTC; abundance: -; j_gene: TRBJ2-1; len: 15; d_gene: -; v_gene: TRBV12-5
CDR3aa: CASSPRGRLAGPYEQYF; CDR3nt: TGTGCCAGCAGCCCACGGGGCAGACTAGCGGGGCCCTACGAGCAGTACTTC; abundance: -; j_gene: TRBJ2-7; len: 17; d_gene: TRBD2; v_gene: TRBV9
CDR3aa: CASSQDHRGRETQYF; CDR3nt: TGTGCCAGCAGCCAAGATCACAGGGGTCGGGAGACCCAGTACTTC; abundance: -; j_gene: TRBJ2-5; len: 15; d_gene: TRBD1; v_gene: TRBV14
CDR3aa: CASSLKQLYSNQPQHF; CDR3nt: TGTGCCAGCAGCTTGAAACAGTTATATAGCAATCAGCCCCAGCATTTT; abundance: -; j_gene: TRBJ1-5; len: 16; d_gene: -; v_gene: TRBV5-4
CDR3aa: CASRHADRGGEQYF; CDR3nt: TGCGCCAGCAGACACGCGGACAGGGGCGGGGAGCAGTACTTC; abundance: -; j_gene: TRBJ2-7; len: 14; d_gene: TRBD1; v_gene: TRBV5-1
CDR3aa: CASRPLRGRAYEQYF; CDR3nt: TGTGCCAGCAGACCCCTCAGGGGGCGCGCCTACGAGCAGTACTTC; abundance: -; j_gene: TRBJ2-7; len: 15; d_gene: TRBD1; v_gene: TRBV6-6
CDR3aa: CASSEHGRGYEQYF; CDR3nt: TGTGCCAGCAGTGAACATGGGAGGGGATACGAGCAGTACTTC; abundance: once; j_gene: TRBJ2-7; len: 14; d_gene: TRBD2; v_gene: TRBV25-1
CDR3aa: CASRRGFGAEAYEQYF; CDR3nt: TGTGCCAGCAGGCGCGGTTTCGGAGCGGAGGCCTACGAGCAGTACTTC; abundance: few; j_gene: TRBJ2-7; len: 16; d_gene: -; v_gene: TRBV5-6
CDR3aa: CSVGADRATTYGYTF; CDR3nt: TGCAGCGTTGGGGCGGACAGGGCGACCACCTATGGCTACACCTTC; abundance: -; j_gene: TRBJ1-2; len: 15; d_gene: TRBD1; v_gene: TRBV29-1
CDR3aa: CASSEDRSNTEAFF; CDR3nt: TGTGCCAGCAGCGAGGACAGATCGAACACTGAAGCTTTCTTT; abundance: -; j_gene: TRBJ1-1; len: 14; d_gene: -; v_gene: TRBV2
CDR3aa: CASSPGGRNYNQPQHF; CDR3nt: TGTGCCAGTAGTCCCGGGGGGAGAAATTACAATCAGCCCCAGCATTTT; abundance: once; j_gene: TRBJ1-5; len: 16; d_gene: -; v_gene: TRBV19
CDR3aa: CASKRQGASYNEQFF; CDR3nt: TGTGCCAGCAAACGACAGGGGGCGAGCTACAATGAGCAGTTCTTC; abundance: -; j_gene: TRBJ2-1; len: 15; d_gene: TRBD1; v_gene: TRBV28
CDR3aa: CASSLDRVSPDTQYF; CDR3nt: TGCGCCAGCAGCCTTGACAGGGTCTCCCCAGATACGCAGTATTTT; abundance: -; j_gene: TRBJ2-3; len: 15; d_gene: TRBD1; v_gene: TRBV4-3
CDR3aa: CASSEDASGRQEQYF; CDR3nt: TGTGCCAGCAGTGAAGATGCTAGCGGGAGGCAAGAGCAGTACTTC; abundance: once; j_gene: TRBJ2-7; len: 15; d_gene: TRBD2; v_gene: TRBV2
CDR3aa: CASSFFPKGRDTEAFF; CDR3nt: TGTGCCAGCAGCTTTTTCCCGAAGGGGAGGGACACTGAAGCTTTCTTT; abundance: -; j_gene: TRBJ1-1; len: 16; d_gene: -; v_gene: TRBV13